This record concerns one T cell receptor (beta chain) sequence. The record originates from a study of PD-1 blockade in mismatch repair-deficient tumors. Study overall: Enrolled about 2012-2016, patients had progressing, pretreated mismatch repair-deficient cancers of about a dozen types.

Produced via immunoSEQ multiplex PCR; TCRdb's table is partial and in-frame only. This sample carries under 95,000 clones, around 80% of them seen once, and the ten largest clones take 5% to 6.5%. The CDR3 spans 18 residues. Germline V gives CDR1 SGHNT, CDR2 YYREEE (reference sequence). Trimming cost V 0 bases and J 0 bases; bases outside gene matches: 5. The receptor comes from an adult with mismatch repair-deficient cancer. The rearrangement joins TRBV5-4 to TRBJ2-4, with TRBD2 identical over 11 bases. Here the sequenced sample was peripheral blood, taken 44 weeks after starting pembrolizumab. The DNA for the CDR3 is TGTGCCAGCAGCTTGGAGCCCGGACTAGCGGGAGCCAAAAACATTCAGTACTTC. This codes for CASSLEPGLAGAKNIQYF.